The 25 T cell receptor beta chains reported below all come from one sample, sequenced in a study of blood T cells in healthy people across ages. A sample-barcoded 5' primer and a J-beta primer mix were used in a second PCR of roughly 6 to 11 cycles. TCRdb re-analysed the 5' RACE reads in MiXCR, keeping a single row per CDR3 protein. Of more than 900,000 distinct CDR3 sequences listed, almost 25% are singletons. The sample also formed part of further work on T cells of mothers and their children.

Sequences were obtained from blood. All receptors come from a girl aged 2 to 9 in good health.

This clonotype occurred many times. The chain carries TRBV16 and TRBJ2-7; D may be TRBD1 (6 bases). V gave up 0 bases and J gave up 2 bases, with 8 bases separating them. The CDR3 has 14 amino acids. The germline V gene has CDR1 KGHSY and CDR2 FQNENV. CDR3: CASSQSGQTYEQYF. The CDR3 nucleotides read TGTGCCAGCAGCCAATCGGGACAAACCTACGAGCAGTACTTC.

The chain combines TRBV5-1 with TRBJ2-6; 8 bases are a match to TRBD1. CDR1 is SGHRS and CDR2 is YFSETQ in the germline V gene. V lost 9 bases and J lost 2; bases outside the gene matches: 7. CDR3 length: 15 amino acids. CDR3 nucleotide sequence: TGCGCCACTACGACGGACAGGGCTGGGGCCAACGTCCTGACTTTC. This gives the protein CATTTDRAGANVLTF.

This clonotype was counted between two and nine times. V is TRBV11-2 and J is TRBJ2-6, with D possibly matching TRBD1 (6 bases). CDR3 length equals 16 residues. The V end lost 4 bases, the J end lost 2 bases, and 12 bases lay between the germline ends. Germline-derived CDR1 and CDR2 are SGHAT and FQNNGV. CDR3 DNA sequence: TGTGCCAGCAGCTGGATCAGGGGAACTGGGGCCAACGTCCTGACTTTC. It encodes CASSWIRGTGANVLTF.

The V gene is TRBV7-3, the J gene TRBJ2-1; weak D call: TRBD2 (6 bases). Trimming removed 5 bases from V and 4 bases from J, with 18 bases in between. The CDR3 consists of 16 residues. Germline lookup yields CDR1 SGHTA and CDR2 FQGTGA. CDR3 sequence reads: CASSPWSGTGYNEQFF. The CDR3 DNA reads TGTGCCAGCAGCCCTTGGTCCGGGACTGGGTACAATGAGCAGTTCTTC.

A few counts support this clonotype. This chain connects TRBV10-3 to TRBJ2-3, with 9 bases matching TRBD2. This CDR3 has 13 amino acids. With 9 bases clipped from V and 5 bases from J, the junction kept 6 bases outside the gene matches. The germline CDR1 and CDR2 sequences are ENHRY and SYGVKD. DNA of the CDR3: TGTGCCATTCAAGCGGGAGGTGGAGATACGCAGTATTTT. Its translation is CAIQAGGGDTQYF.

Concerning this clonotype itself: One junction end disagrees with the germline gene, perhaps due to a read error. The genes are TRBV29-1 and TRBJ2-6; D not resolved. Germline V gene sequence: CDR1 SQVTM, CDR2 ANQGSEA. The CDR3 is made up of 14 amino acids. DNA for the CDR3: TGCGGCGTTTCCGACTTGTCTGGGGCCAACGTCCTGACTTTC. Its protein is CGVSDLSGANVLTF.

The chain joins TRBV7-2 to TRBJ2-7; D is unclear. There are 14 residues in the CDR3. The germline V gene has CDR1 SGHTA and CDR2 FQGNSA. V shed 5 bases and J shed 0 bases, with 11 bases lying between them. The DNA of the CDR3 is TGTGCCAGCAGCCAAATCTCAAGCTCCTACGAGCAGTACTTC. Translating it yields CASSQISSSYEQYF.

The V and J genes are TRBV11-2 and TRBJ2-7; D is uncertain. The length of the CDR3 is 13 residues. Looked up from germline, CDR1 is SGHAT and CDR2 is FQNNGV. V was shortened by 3 bases and J by 0 bases, with 6 bases between the two germline ends. DNA of the CDR3: TGTGCCAGCAGCTTTGGGTTCTCCTACGAGCAGTACTTC. Protein: CASSFGFSYEQYF.

This clonotype has more than one count but fewer than ten. The chain is built from TRBV27 and TRBJ2-7, with D perhaps TRBD2 (5 bases). There are 13 residues in the CDR3. V dropped 8 bases and J dropped 2 bases, with 13 bases sitting between them. Germline assignment: CDR1 MNHEY and CDR2 SMNVEV (reference sequence). As DNA, the CDR3 is TGTGCCAGCGCTGGAGGCCTAACCTACGAGCAGTACTTC. Translation: CASAGGLTYEQYF.

V usage is TRBV6-5 and J usage is TRBJ1-4; D perhaps matches TRBD1 (5 bases). The CDR3 consists of 14 residues. Between the trimmed V and J ends, which lost 6 bases and 8 bases, there was a span of 16 bases. CDR1 and CDR2 (germline): MNHEY, SVGAGI. DNA for the CDR3: TGTGCCAGCAGGTTGACAGACTCGGGGGAAAAACTGTTTTTT. Translating gives CASRLTDSGEKLFF.

The V call is TRBV20-1, the J call TRBJ1-4; weak D call: TRBD1 (6 bases). CDR3 size: 16 residues. Trimming left V 1 base short and J 8 bases short, with 20 bases between. Germline V gene lookup returns CDR1 DFQATT and CDR2 SNEGSKA (reference sequence). The CDR3 loop reads CSARVGGASSNEKLFF. CDR3 in DNA: TGCAGTGCTAGAGTAGGGGGAGCCTCCAGTAACGAAAAACTGTTTTTT.

This chain links TRBV28 with TRBJ1-1; D remains unclear. CDR1 is MDHEN, CDR2 SYDVKM, per germline. Trimming took 1 base from V and 5 from J, leaving 8 bases between them. This CDR3 region has 13 residues. The CDR3 DNA reads TGTGCCAGCAGTTTATCCCCTCTAACTGAAGCTTTCTTT. The encoded protein is CASSLSPLTEAFF.

The chain uses TRBV7-3 and TRBJ1-6; D remains ambiguous. Deletions cut 4 bases from V and 0 bases from J, with 10 bases between. Looked up from germline, CDR1 is SGHTA and CDR2 is FQGTGA. The CDR3 spans 16 residues. CDR3 sequence (DNA): TGTGCCAGCAGCTCTCCGAGGAGCTCCTATAATTCACCCCTCCACTTT. It codes for CASSSPRSSYNSPLHF.

On this clonotype: This may arise from a read error, as a much more abundant clone is one base away. The J gene is TRBJ2-3, the V gene TRBV7-2; 10 bases fit TRBD2. This CDR3 is 15 amino acids long. Germline CDR1 reads SGHTA; CDR2 reads FQGNSA. The CDR3 sequence: CASSLTSGVIDTRYF. The CDR3 DNA reads as TGTGCCAGCAGCTTAACTAGCGGGGTTATAGATACGCGGTATTTT.

This clonotype occurred many times. V gene TRBV28 combines with J gene TRBJ2-6; perhaps TRBD2 as D (5 bases). Trimming pared 5 bases from V and 4 bases from J, leaving 9 bases between. CDR3 length equals 14 residues. From germline, CDR1 is MDHEN and CDR2 SYDVKM. CDR3 in DNA: TGTGCCAGCAGTGAGGGTGGCGGGGCCAACGTCCTGACTTTC. Protein sequence: CASSEGGGANVLTF.

This sequence joins TRBV29-1 and TRBJ2-3, with TRBD1 identical over 9 bases. CDR1 SQVTM and CDR2 ANQGSEA come from the germline V gene. The CDR3 extends over 13 amino acids. The V gene end was trimmed by 7 bases and the J gene end by 0 bases; junction bases not matched to a gene: 2. The CDR3 coding sequence is TGCAGCGGGACAGGGGCTAGCACAGATACGCAGTATTTT. As protein: CSGTGASTDTQYF.

The chain recombines TRBV2 with TRBJ2-5, with D uncertain. The V gene's germline CDR1 is SNHLY and CDR2 FYNNEI. V dropped 2 bases and J dropped 9 bases, with 4 bases sitting between them. This CDR3 comprises 10 residues. The CDR3 sequence is CASSELAQYF. CDR3 nucleotides: TGTGCCAGCAGTGAATTGGCCCAGTACTTC.

V is TRBV7-8 and J is TRBJ2-5; D might be TRBD2 (5 bases). Matching the DNA end better, TRBJ2-7 makes the J call doubtful. The germline V gene encodes CDR1 SGHVS and CDR2 FQNEAQ. This CDR3 has 15 residues. The CDR3 loop is CASSLGPFGSVEQYF. For the CDR3, the DNA is TGTGCCAGCAGCTTAGGACCCTTTGGGAGTGTCGAGCAGTACTTC.

The J gene is TRBJ2-5, the V gene TRBV7-2; D remains unclear. TRBJ2-7 explains the end of the DNA better; the J call may be wrong. Per germline, CDR1 SGHTA and CDR2 FQGNSA. This CDR3 is built from 14 residues. CDR3 coding DNA: TGTGCCAGCAGCTACAACGTAGGATCCTACGAGCAGTACTTC. This codes for CASSYNVGSYEQYF.

This clonotype occurred a few times. The rearrangement uses TRBV7-2 and TRBJ2-5; D remains ambiguous. The V and J ends lost 1 base and 6 bases respectively, with 6 bases between them. The CDR3 loop spans 12 amino acids. CDR1 is SGHTA, CDR2 FQGNSA, per germline. The DNA of the CDR3 is TGTGCCAGCAGCTTAGAAATGAAGACCCAGTACTTC. It codes for CASSLEMKTQYF.

The chain employs TRBV29-1 and TRBJ1-1; D not certain. The V and J ends lost 7 bases and 5 bases respectively, with 8 bases between them. From germline, CDR1 is SQVTM and CDR2 ANQGSEA. This CDR3 has 10 amino acids. In nucleotides, the CDR3 is TGCAGCGATTATACTACTGAAGCTTTCTTT. Residues: CSDYTTEAFF.

In this sample, this clonotype turned up a few times. CDR3 in amino acids: CASSFGVVDGETQYF. Written as DNA, the CDR3 is TGTGCCAGCAGCTTCGGGGTCGTGGATGGGGAGACCCAGTACTTC. The chain recombines TRBV7-9 with TRBJ2-5; D perhaps matches TRBD2 (5 bases). Trimming pared 3 bases from V and 5 bases from J, leaving 16 bases between. Germline V lookup: CDR1 SEHNR, CDR2 FQNEAQ (reference sequence). The CDR3 totals 15 residues.

V is TRBV7-2 and J is TRBJ2-5, with TRBD2 identical over 8 bases. V gave up 2 bases and J gave up 7 bases; unmatched junction bases: 9. Looked up from germline, CDR1 is SGHTA and CDR2 is FQGNSA. The CDR3 contains 15 residues. In nucleotides, the CDR3 is TGTGCCAGCAGCTTACTCATCGGGGGGGCGGGGACCCAGTACTTC. Encoded protein: CASSLLIGGAGTQYF.

The rearrangement links TRBV20-1 to TRBJ2-7; D perhaps matches TRBD1 (6 bases). The CDR3 has 14 amino acids. The V gene lost 6 bases and the J gene lost 3 bases, with 18 bases spanning the gap. Looked up from germline, CDR1 is DFQATT and CDR2 is SNEGSKA (reference sequence). The CDR3 DNA reads as TGCAGTGCACGTAGGGGGATTCCTGGCTACGAGCAGTACTTC. It is translated as CSARRGIPGYEQYF.

The rearrangement links TRBV6-5 to TRBJ2-7; TRBD1 matches 7 bases. CDR3 length equals 15 residues. Per the germline V gene, CDR1 is MNHEY and CDR2 is SVGAGI. V lost 6 bases to trimming and J lost 1 base; unmatched junction nucleotides: 9. The CDR3 DNA reads TGTGCCAGCAGCAGACAGGGCCCTACGTCCTACGAGCAGTACTTC. Encoded protein: CASSRQGPTSYEQYF.